This TCR beta chain was found in a study of OX40 agonist ivuxolimab in advanced cancers. Cycle 7 day 1, cycle 4 day 1, and baseline were the timepoints at which blood was sampled. The CDR3 covers 14 residues. Between the trimmed V and J ends, which lost 3 bases and 3 bases, there was a span of 12 bases. Germline V gives CDR1 MNHEY, CDR2 SVGAGI. Repertoires were generated with immunoSEQ multiplex PCR, while TCRdb's copy carries only in-frame clones and drops some. The sample carries some 110,000 clones, 93% recorded once. V usage is TRBV6-5 and J usage is TRBJ2-7; perhaps TRBD1 as D (5 bases). Source: CD4+ or CD8+ T cells sorted from blood, taken in a trial of the OX40 agonist ivuxolimab. This TCR came from an adult with an advanced solid tumor such as melanoma, head and neck, liver or kidney cancer. The CDR3, as DNA: TGTGCCAGCAGTTATCCCGGACACGGCTACGAGCAGTACTTC. Translated: CASSYPGHGYEQYF.